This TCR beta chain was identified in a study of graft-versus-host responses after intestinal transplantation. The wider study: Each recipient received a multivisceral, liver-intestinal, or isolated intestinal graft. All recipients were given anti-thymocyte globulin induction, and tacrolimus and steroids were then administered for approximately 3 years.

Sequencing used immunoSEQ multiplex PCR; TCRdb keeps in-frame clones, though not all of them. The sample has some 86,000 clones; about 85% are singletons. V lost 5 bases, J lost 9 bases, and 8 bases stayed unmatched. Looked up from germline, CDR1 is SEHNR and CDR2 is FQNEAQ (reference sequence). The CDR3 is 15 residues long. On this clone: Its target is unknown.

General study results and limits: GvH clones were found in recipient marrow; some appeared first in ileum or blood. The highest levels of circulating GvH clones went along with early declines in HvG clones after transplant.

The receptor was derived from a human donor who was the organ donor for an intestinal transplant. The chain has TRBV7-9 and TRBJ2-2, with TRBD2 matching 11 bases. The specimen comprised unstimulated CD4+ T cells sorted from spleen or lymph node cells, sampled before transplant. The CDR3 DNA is TGTGCCAGCAGCCAACTAGCGGGAGCACCCCGGGAGCTGTTTTTT. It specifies CASSQLAGAPRELFF.